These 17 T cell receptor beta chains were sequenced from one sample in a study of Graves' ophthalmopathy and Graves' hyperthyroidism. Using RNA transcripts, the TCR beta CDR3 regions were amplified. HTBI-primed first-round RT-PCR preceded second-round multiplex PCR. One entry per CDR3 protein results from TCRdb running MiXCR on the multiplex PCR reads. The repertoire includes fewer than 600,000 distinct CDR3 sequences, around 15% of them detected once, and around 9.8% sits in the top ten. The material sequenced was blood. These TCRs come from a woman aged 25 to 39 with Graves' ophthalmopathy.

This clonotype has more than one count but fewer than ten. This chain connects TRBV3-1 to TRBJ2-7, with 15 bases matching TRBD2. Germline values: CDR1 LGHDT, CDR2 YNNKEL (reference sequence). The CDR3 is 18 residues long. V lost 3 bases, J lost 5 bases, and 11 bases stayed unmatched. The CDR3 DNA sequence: TGTGCCAGCAGCCATTGGACTAGCGGGAGGGCTCTCTGGAACGAGCAGTACTTC. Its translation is CASSHWTSGRALWNEQYF.

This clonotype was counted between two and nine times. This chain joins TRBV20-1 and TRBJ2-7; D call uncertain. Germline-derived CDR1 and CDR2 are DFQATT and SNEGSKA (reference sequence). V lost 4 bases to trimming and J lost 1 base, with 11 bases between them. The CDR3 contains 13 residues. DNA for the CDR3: TGCAGTGCTACCAGCTTCGCTTCCTACGAGCAGTACTTC. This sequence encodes CSATSFASYEQYF.

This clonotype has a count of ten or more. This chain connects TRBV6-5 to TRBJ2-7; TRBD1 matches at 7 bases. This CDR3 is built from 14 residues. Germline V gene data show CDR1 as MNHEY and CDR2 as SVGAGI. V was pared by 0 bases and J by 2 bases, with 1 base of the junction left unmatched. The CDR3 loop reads CASSYSGQTYEQYF. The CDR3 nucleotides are TGTGCCAGCAGTTACTCGGGACAGACCTACGAGCAGTACTTC.

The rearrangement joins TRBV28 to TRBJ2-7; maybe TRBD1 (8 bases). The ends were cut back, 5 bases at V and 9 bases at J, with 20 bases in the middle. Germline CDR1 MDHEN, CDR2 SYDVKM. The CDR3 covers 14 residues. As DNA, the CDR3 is TGTGCCAGCAGTACCGACAGGGGCTTAGCGGGGCAGTACTTC. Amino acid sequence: CASSTDRGLAGQYF.

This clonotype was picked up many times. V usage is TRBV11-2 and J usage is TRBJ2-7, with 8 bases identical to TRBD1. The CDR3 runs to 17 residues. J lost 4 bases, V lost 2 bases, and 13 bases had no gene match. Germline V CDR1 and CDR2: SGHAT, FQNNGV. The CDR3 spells CASSLIQSRTGSYEQYF. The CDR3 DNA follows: TGTGCCAGCAGCTTAATACAAAGCCGGACAGGGTCGTACGAGCAGTACTTC.

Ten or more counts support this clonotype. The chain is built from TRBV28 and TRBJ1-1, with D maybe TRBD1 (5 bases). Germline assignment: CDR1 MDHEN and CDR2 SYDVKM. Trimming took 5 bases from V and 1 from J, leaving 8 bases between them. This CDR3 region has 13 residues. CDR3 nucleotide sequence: TGTGCCAGCAGTGGGACGGAGAACACTGAAGCTTTCTTT. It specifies CASSGTENTEAFF. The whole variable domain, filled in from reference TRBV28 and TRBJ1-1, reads DVKVTQSSRYLVKRTGEKVFLECVQDMDHENMFWYRQDPGLGLRLIYFSYDVKMKEKGDIPEGYSVSREKKERFSLILESASTNQTSMYLCASSGTENTEAFFGQGTRLTVV.

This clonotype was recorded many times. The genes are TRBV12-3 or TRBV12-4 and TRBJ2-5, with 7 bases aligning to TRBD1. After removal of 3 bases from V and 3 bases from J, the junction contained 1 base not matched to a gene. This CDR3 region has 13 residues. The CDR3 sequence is CASSFGQEETQYF. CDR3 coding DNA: TGTGCCAGCAGTTTCGGACAGGAAGAGACCCAGTACTTC.

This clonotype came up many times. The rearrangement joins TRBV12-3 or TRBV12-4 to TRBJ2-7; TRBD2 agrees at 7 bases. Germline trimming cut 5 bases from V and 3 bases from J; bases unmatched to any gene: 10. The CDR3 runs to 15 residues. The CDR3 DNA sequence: TGTGCCAGCAGTATGTCCGGACTAGTTAACTACGAGCAGTACTTC. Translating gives CASSMSGLVNYEQYF.

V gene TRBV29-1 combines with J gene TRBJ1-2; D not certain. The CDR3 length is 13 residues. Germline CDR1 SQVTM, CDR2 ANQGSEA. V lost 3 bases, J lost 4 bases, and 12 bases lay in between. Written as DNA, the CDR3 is TGCAGCGTTGAGGAAACATCCCTCTATGGCTACACCTTC. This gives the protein CSVEETSLYGYTF. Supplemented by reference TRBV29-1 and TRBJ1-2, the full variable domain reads SAVISQKPSRDICQRGTSLTIQCQVDSQVTMMFWYRQQPGQSLTLIATANQGSEATYESGFVIDKFPISRPNLTFSTLTVSNMSPEDSSIYLCSVEETSLYGYTFGSGTRLTVV.

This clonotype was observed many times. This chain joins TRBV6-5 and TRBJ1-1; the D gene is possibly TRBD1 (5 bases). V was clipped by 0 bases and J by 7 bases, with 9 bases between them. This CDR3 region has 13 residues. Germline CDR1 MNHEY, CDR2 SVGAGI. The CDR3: CASSYSRGDEAFF. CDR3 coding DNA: TGTGCCAGCAGTTACTCGAGGGGCGATGAAGCTTTCTTT.

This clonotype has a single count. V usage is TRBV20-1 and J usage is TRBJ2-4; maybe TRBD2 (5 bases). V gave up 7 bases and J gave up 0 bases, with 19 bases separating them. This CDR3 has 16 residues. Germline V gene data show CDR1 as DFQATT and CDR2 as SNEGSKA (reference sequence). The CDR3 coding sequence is TGCAGTGTTCCGGGATACTACTGGATAGCCAAAAACATTCAGTACTTC. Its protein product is CSVPGYYWIAKNIQYF.

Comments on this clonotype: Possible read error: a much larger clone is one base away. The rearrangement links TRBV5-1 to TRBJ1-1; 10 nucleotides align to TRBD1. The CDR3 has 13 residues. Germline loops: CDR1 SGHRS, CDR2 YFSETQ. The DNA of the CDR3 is TGCGCCAGCACTCAGGGACAGGGGAATGAAGTTTTCTTT. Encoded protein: CASTQGQGNEVFF.

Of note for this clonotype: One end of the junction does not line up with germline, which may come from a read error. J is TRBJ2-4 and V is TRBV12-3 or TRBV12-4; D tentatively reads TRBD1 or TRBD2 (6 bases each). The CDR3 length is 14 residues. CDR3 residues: CASSPDAPGDIKYF. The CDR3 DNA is TGTGCCAGCAGTCCGGACGCCCCGGGGGACATTAAGTACTTC.

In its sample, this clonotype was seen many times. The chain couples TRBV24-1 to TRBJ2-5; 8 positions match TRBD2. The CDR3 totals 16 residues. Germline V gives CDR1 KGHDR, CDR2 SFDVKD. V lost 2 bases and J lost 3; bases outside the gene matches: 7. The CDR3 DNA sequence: TGTGCCACCAGTGATTGGAACAGGCGGGGGGAAGAGACCCAGTACTTC. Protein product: CATSDWNRRGEETQYF.

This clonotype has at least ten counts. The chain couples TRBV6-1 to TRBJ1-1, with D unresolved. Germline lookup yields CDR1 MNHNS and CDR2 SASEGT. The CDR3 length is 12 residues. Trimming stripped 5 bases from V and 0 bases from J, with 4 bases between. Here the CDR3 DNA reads TGTGCCAGCAGTAAGCTGAACACTGAAGCTTTCTTT. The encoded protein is CASSKLNTEAFF.

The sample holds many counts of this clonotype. The CDR3 nucleotides are TGTGCCACCGAGCCCTACGAGCAGTACTTC. Protein: CATEPYEQYF. The gene calls are TRBV24-1 and TRBJ2-7, with D unclear. CDR3 length equals 10 residues. Trimming pared 9 bases from V and 2 bases from J, leaving 4 bases between. Germline V lookup: CDR1 KGHDR, CDR2 SFDVKD.

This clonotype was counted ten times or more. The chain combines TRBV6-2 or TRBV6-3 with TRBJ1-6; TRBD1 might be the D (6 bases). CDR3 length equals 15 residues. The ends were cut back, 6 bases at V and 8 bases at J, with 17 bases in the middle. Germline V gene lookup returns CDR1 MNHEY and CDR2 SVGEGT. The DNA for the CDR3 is TGTGCCAGCAGCTCCGCTCGGACAGCAGATTCACCCCTCCACTTT. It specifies CASSSARTADSPLHF.